This TCR beta chain was recovered during a study of blood T cell repertoires in COVID-19 (dated by TCRdb to about 2020). With respect to the entire study: The collaborator samples originated in the United States, Italy and Spain and spanned the acute and convalescent phases of COVID-19. The prospective study material was composed of cDNA or gDNA derived from T cells, B-cell-depleted T cells, or PBMCs. The dataset comprised deeply sampled blood TCRbeta repertoires from subjects exposed to, actively infected with, or recovered from COVID-19. A freely available public database, intended as a resource for researchers studying the immune response to SARS-CoV-2, is where the repertoires were released. The samples were drawn from two sources: the first 160 participants of the ongoing ImmuneRACE study, and 1,254 subjects contributed by 6 global collaborators. The sample metadata nearly always contained a de-identified subject ID, COVID-19 status, age in years and sex. Where available, HLA class I and class II types were taken from metadata supplied by the sample provider and were not determined by assay-based typing. The full study reports these points: The quantity of clinical and demographic metadata differed by source and by participant and was supplied without curation.

TCRbeta CDR3 regions were amplified from genomic DNA using the immunoSEQ Assay, a bias-controlled multiplex PCR. Concerning the study's data processing: The number of nucleated cells in each sample was estimated from the amplification of reference gene primers within the assay. To quantify the absolute abundance of each unique TCRbeta CDR3 rearrangement, sequence reads were collapsed and filtered. For each sample, productive Simpson clonality was calculated as the square root of Simpson's diversity index over productive rearrangements. Imported from immuneACCESS, the table was reduced by TCRdb to in-frame sequences with V and J called. These copies leave out some clones; in studies compared against another copy, an unresolved V gene accounts for under half, and the cause of the remainder is not known. V, J and clone size were drawn from that table, and D and trimming were deduced from the DNA. Across this sample there are approximately 130,000 clones, with around 81% seen only once. Of the sample, roughly 9.7% falls within the top ten clones.

Whole blood was collected in K2EDTA tubes by collaborating institutions according to the institutions' own protocols. For TCRbeta analysis, collaborator samples were shipped as frozen whole blood, as isolated PBMCs, or as DNA extracted from either sample type. Details on this clone: Its cognate antigen has yet to be identified. Nothing much larger sits one base from this clone, and base qualities are not available.

The junction shows trimming of 1 base on V and 0 bases on J, and the gene matches do not reach 8 bases of it. For CDR1 and CDR2, the germline V gene lists LGHNA and YSLEER. The CDR3, from cysteine to phenylalanine, totals 19 residues. This entry keeps only the CDR3 DNA: 57 bases, framed from base 1. The specimen sequenced was peripheral blood. The chain employs TRBV4-3 and TRBJ2-6; a stretch of 8 junction bases matches TRBD2. The origin of this receptor is a man aged 40-49 years with active or convalescent COVID-19. The CDR3 region reads CASSQVISGGRSGANVLTF. The DNA is as follows: TGCGCCAGCAGCCAAGTGATAAGCGGGGGCCGCTCTGGGGCCAACGTCCTGACTTTC.